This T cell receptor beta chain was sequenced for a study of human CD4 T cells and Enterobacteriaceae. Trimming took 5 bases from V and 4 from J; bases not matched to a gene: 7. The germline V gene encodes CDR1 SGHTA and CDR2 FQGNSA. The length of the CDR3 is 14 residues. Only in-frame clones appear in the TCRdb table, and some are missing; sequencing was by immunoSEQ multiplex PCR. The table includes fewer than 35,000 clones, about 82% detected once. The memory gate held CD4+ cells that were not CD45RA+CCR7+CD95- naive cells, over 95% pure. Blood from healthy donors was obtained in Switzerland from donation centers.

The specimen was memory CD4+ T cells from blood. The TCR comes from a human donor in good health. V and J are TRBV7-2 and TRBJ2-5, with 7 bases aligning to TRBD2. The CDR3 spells CASSPSSGGETQYF. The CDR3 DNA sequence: TGTGCCAGCAGCCCGTCTAGCGGAGGAGAGACCCAGTACTTC.